Shown below are 9 T cell receptor beta chains from a single sample sequenced in a study of CD8+ T cells in alopecia areata. RNA, once extracted, was reverse transcribed into cDNA for use as the sequencing template. Clones were sequenced by immunoSEQ multiplex PCR, and TCRdb holds only the in-frame ones, with some missing. Seen here are approximately 150,000 clones, around 59% observed once, and the top ten hold 14%. Treatment specified: oral pan-JAK inhibitor, 5-10 mg twice daily. Material: CD4+ T cells sorted from blood, obtained at week 24, from a patient treated with tofacitinib. The receptors shown here come from a human donor with alopecia areata.

This clone appeared once. V and J are TRBV5-1 and TRBJ1-1; D unresolved. This CDR3 has 15 residues. V lost 4 bases and J 1 base, leaving 14 bases between the germline ends. CDR1 SGHRS and CDR2 YFSETQ come from the germline V gene. The CDR3 DNA sequence: TGCGCCAGCAGCCCCACATACGTCGGGAACACTGAAGCTTTCTTT. Translated: CASSPTYVGNTEAFF.

This rearrangement joins TRBV18 to TRBJ2-1, with 7 nucleotides matching TRBD1. This CDR3 is built from 13 residues. The V segment lost 4 bases and the J segment 7 bases; nucleotides outside the gene matches: 4. From germline, CDR1 is KGHSH and CDR2 LQKENI. The CDR3 bases are TGTGCCAGCTCACGGGAACAGGGGAATGAGCAGTTCTTC. This gives the protein CASSREQGNEQFF.

CDR3 sequence (DNA): TGTGCCTGGAGCCAAGGTCAGCCCCAGCATTTT. This codes for CAWSQGQPQHF. The V and J genes are TRBV30 and TRBJ1-5; D gene ambiguous. The CDR3 totals 11 residues. The germline CDR1 and CDR2 sequences are GTSNPN and SVGIG (reference sequence). V was clipped by 3 bases and J by 6 bases, with 6 bases between them. Based on the CDR3 plus reference TRBV30 and TRBJ1-5, the full variable domain is SQTIHQWPATLVQPVGSPLSLECTVEGTSNPNLYWYRQAAGRGLQLLFYSVGIGQISSEVPQNLSASRPQDRQFILSSKKLLLSDSGFYLCAWSQGQPQHFGDGTRLSIL.

V usage is TRBV29-1 and J usage is TRBJ1-2, with a tentative D call TRBD1 (6 bases). With 4 bases removed from V and 7 bases from J, the gap between germline ends came to 13 bases. The CDR3 is 12 amino acids. Germline V gene lookup returns CDR1 SQVTM and CDR2 ANQGSEA. The CDR3 nucleotides read TGCAGCGTTGCCACTTACAGGGTTGGCTACACCTTC. Translation gives CSVATYRVGYTF.

The rearrangement uses TRBV11-2 and TRBJ2-4, with D perhaps TRBD1 or TRBD2 (5 bases each). Germline V gene lookup returns CDR1 SGHAT and CDR2 FQNNGV. This CDR3 region has 17 residues. Deletions cut 3 bases from V and 4 bases from J, with 19 bases between. In DNA, the CDR3 is TGTGCCAGCAGCTTTTTAGAAACGGGACCTAAGAAAAACATTCAGTACTTC. It codes for CASSFLETGPKKNIQYF. Drawing the rest from reference TRBV11-2 and TRBJ2-4, the complete variable domain is EAGVAQSPRYKIIEKRQSVAFWCNPISGHATLYWYQQILGQGPKLLIQFQNNGVVDDSQLPKDRFSAERLKGVDSTLKIQPAKLEDSAVYLCASSFLETGPKKNIQYFGAGTRLSVL.

This clone occurred a few times. This sequence joins TRBV6-5 and TRBJ1-1; D is unresolved. The germline V gene encodes CDR1 MNHEY and CDR2 SVGAGI. V shed 6 bases and J shed 1 base, with 12 bases lying between them. This CDR3 contains 14 residues. This chain's CDR3 is CASRFRAGNTEAFF. CDR3 bases: TGTGCCAGCAGGTTTAGGGCCGGGAACACTGAAGCTTTCTTT.

The CDR3 nucleotides are TGTGCCAGCAGCCCTAGGGGACAGGGCTCCTACGAGCAGTACTTC. Encoded protein: CASSPRGQGSYEQYF. The V gene is TRBV11-2, the J gene TRBJ2-7, with 9 bases aligning to TRBD1. Trimming removed 5 bases from V and 0 bases from J; junction bases left unmatched: 5. The CDR3 runs to 15 residues. Germline V gene lookup returns CDR1 SGHAT and CDR2 FQNNGV.

V gene TRBV29-1 combines with J gene TRBJ1-1; D perhaps matches TRBD1 (5 bases). CDR3 size: 12 residues. Trimming removed 4 bases at V and 5 bases at J, with 11 bases between. Germline values: CDR1 SQVTM, CDR2 ANQGSEA. The CDR3 region has the DNA TGCAGCGTTGTAATAAGGGGTACTGAAGCTTTCTTT. Protein product: CSVVIRGTEAFF.

The chain couples TRBV7-9 to TRBJ2-2; 7 nucleotides line up with TRBD1. CDR1 and CDR2 from the germline V gene are SEHNR and FQNEAQ (reference sequence). Trimming cost V 8 bases and J 1 base; bases outside gene matches: 1. CDR3 length: 13 amino acids. CDR3 DNA: TGTGCCAGCCGGACAGGGAACACCGGGGAGCTGTTTTTT. As protein: CASRTGNTGELFF.